This paragraph reports one T cell receptor (beta chain). What it binds is unknown. Given a much more abundant clone one base away, this may be a read error. These data are taken from a study of glioma-infiltrating T cells. Study observations and caveats: Only very few CDR3 sequences appeared in both tissue and blood. Above-expected tissue-blood divergence occurred in all gliomas, most in low-grade ones.

CDR3 length equals 19 residues. Germline CDR1 and CDR2: DFQATT and SNEGSKA (reference sequence). V lost 2 bases and J 2 bases, leaving 25 bases between the germline ends. Using RNA template, CDR3s of TCR alpha and beta were amplified with iRepertoire arm-PCR. For one-step reverse transcription and amplification, roughly 85-450 ng of tissue mRNA or PBMC total RNA was used. Each CDR3 protein gets one entry after TCRdb re-called the multiplex PCR reads with MiXCR. The table shows 150,000 to 200,000 distinct CDR3 sequences, with around 32% occurring only once. This TCR was sampled from a human donor with low-grade glioma or glioblastoma, undergoing nonglioma brain surgery, or in good health (not recorded which). Material: glioma tissue, nonneoplastic brain tissue, or PBMCs (not recorded which). The V gene is TRBV20-1, the J gene TRBJ2-1; D is tentatively TRBD1 or TRBD2 (5 bases each). CDR3 sequence reads: CSARPRRGLRATPYNEQFF. Here the CDR3 DNA reads TGCAGTGCTAGACCCAGACGGGGCCTACGAGCGACCCCCTACAATGAGCAGTTCTTC.